This TCR beta chain appears in the sequencing data of a study of T-cell memory formation after mild COVID-19. Remarks on this clonotype: Its antigen is not known.

TCRdb reanalysed the 5' RACE reads using MiXCR and keeps one entry per CDR3 protein. This sample yields about 500,000 distinct CDR3 sequences, of which about a fifth are seen a single time; 9.5% to 15% belongs to the top ten. Per germline, CDR1 SGHDN and CDR2 FVKESK. Trimming removed 4 bases from V and 7 bases from J; junction bases left unmatched: 11. The CDR3 has 15 residues. Study-wide results and limits: Contracting clones from day 15 to 85 had balanced CD4/CD8; later expanders favoured CD4+. Confirmation of SARS-CoV-2 specificity was lacking for second-wave clones peaking day 37.

What was sequenced was PBMCs or a T cell subset sorted from them (not recorded which). This receptor was identified in an adult woman who had mild COVID-19 (a few samples of this study predate the infection). Cell type and time point are not known. This chain joins TRBV14 and TRBJ2-3, with 7 bases matching TRBD1. CDR3 protein: CASSRDYAQGHTQYF. CDR3 bases: TGTGCCAGCAGCCGAGATTACGCACAGGGGCATACGCAGTATTTT. The full variable domain, its missing parts supplied by reference TRBV14 and TRBJ2-3, is EAGVTQFPSHSVIEKGQTVTLRCDPISGHDNLYWYRRVMGKEIKFLLHFVKESKQDESGMPNNRFLAERTGGTYSTLKVQPAELEDSGVYFCASSRDYAQGHTQYFGPGTRLTVL.